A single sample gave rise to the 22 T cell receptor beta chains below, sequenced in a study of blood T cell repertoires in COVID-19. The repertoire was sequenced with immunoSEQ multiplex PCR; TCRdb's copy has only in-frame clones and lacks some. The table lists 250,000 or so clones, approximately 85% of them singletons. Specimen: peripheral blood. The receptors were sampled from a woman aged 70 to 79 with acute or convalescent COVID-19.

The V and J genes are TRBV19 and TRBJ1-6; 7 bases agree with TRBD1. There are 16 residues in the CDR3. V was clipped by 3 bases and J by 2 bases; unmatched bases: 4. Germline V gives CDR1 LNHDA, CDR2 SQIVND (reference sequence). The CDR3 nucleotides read TGTGCCAGTAGTATTCTTGGGACAGCCTATAATTCACCCCTCCACTTT. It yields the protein CASSILGTAYNSPLHF.

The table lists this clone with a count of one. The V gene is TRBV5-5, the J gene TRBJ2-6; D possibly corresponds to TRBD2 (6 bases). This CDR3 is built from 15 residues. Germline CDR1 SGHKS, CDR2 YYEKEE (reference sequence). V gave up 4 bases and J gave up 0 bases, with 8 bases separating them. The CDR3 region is CASSLASSGANVLTF. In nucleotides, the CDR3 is TGTGCCAGCAGCCTAGCGAGCTCTGGGGCCAACGTCCTGACTTTC.

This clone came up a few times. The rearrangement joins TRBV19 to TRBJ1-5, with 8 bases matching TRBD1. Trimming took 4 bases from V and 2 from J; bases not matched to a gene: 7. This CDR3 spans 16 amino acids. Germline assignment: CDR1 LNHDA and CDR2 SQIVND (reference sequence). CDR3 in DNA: TGTGCCAGTAGTAATGACAGGGGCCCTCGCAATCAGCCCCAGCATTTT. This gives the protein CASSNDRGPRNQPQHF.

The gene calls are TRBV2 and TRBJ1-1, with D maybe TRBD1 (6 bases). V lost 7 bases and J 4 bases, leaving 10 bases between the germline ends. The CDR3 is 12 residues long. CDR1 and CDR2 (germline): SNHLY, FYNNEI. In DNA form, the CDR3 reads TGTGCCAGCAAGGGGGAGGGCACTGAAGCTTTCTTT. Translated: CASKGEGTEAFF.

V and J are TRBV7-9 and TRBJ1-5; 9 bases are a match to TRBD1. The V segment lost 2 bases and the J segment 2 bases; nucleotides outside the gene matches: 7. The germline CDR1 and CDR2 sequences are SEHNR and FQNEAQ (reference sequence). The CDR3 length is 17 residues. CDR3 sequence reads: CASSLRTGAAGNQPQHF. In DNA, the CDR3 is TGTGCCAGCAGCTTACGGACAGGGGCGGCGGGCAATCAGCCCCAGCATTTT.

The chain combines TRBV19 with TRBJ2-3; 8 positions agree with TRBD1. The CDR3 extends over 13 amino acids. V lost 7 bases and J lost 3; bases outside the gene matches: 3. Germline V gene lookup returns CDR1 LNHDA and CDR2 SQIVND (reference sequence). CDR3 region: CASTGGQTDTQYF. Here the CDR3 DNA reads TGTGCCAGTACAGGGGGCCAAACAGATACGCAGTATTTT.

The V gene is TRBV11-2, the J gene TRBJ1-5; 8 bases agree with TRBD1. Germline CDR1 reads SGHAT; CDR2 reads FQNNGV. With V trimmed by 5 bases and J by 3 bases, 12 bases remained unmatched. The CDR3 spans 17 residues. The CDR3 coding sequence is TGTGCCAGCAGCCCGGGAAGCGGGACAGGCATCAATCAGCCCCAGCATTTT. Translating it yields CASSPGSGTGINQPQHF.

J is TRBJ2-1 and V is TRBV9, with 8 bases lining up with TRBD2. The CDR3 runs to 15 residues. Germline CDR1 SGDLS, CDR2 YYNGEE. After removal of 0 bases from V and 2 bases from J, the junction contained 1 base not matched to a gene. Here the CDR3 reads CASSVVGGAYNEQFF. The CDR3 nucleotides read TGTGCCAGCAGCGTAGTCGGGGGGGCCTACAATGAGCAGTTCTTC. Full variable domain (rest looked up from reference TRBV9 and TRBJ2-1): DSGVTQTPKHLITATGQRVTLRCSPRSGDLSVYWYQQSLDQGLQFLIQYYNGEERAKGNILERFSAQQFPDLHSELNLSSLELGDSALYFCASSVVGGAYNEQFFGPGTRLTVL.

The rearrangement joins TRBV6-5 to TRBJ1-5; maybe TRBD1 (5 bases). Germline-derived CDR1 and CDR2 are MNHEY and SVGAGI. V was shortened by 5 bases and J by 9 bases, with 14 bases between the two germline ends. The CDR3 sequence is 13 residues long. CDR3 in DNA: TGTGCCAGCAGTCTCCAGGGAAAAGGGCCCCAGCATTTT. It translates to CASSLQGKGPQHF.

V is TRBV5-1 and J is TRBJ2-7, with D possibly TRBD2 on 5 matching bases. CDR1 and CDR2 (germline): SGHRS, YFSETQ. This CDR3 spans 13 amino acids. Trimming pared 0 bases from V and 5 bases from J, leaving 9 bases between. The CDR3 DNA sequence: TGCGCCAGCAGCTTGGGGGAGTTCCACGAGCAGTACTTC. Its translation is CASSLGEFHEQYF.

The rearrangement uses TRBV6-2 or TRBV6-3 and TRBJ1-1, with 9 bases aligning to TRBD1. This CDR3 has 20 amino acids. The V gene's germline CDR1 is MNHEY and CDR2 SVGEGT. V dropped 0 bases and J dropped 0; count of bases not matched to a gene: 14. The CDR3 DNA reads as TGTGCCAGCAGTTACTCGGCGTTGGGGACAGGGATGAGGGTGAACACTGAAGCTTTCTTT. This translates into CASSYSALGTGMRVNTEAFF.

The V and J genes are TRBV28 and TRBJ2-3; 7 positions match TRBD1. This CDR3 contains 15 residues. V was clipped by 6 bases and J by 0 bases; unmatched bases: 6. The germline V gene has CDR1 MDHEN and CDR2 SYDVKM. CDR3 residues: CASSRTGLSTDTQYF. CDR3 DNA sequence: TGTGCCAGCAGCCGGACAGGACTTAGCACAGATACGCAGTATTTT.

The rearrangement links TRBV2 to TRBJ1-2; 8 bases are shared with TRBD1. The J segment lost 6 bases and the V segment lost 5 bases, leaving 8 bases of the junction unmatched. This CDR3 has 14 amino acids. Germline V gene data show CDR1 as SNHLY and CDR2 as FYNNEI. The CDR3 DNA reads TGTGCCAGCAGTTCAATGGGACAGGCCGATGGCTACACCTTC. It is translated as CASSSMGQADGYTF.

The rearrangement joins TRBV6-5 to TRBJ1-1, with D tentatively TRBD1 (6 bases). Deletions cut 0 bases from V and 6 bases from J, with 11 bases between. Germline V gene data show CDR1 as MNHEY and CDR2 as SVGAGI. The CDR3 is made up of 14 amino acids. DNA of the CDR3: TGTGCCAGCAGTTACTCGGGACAAGGAGCTGAAGCTTTCTTT. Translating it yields CASSYSGQGAEAFF.

The CDR3 region is CASSIAGGLLTDTQYF. The CDR3 region has the DNA TGTGCCAGTAGTATAGCGGGGGGGCTCCTCACAGATACGCAGTATTTT. V is TRBV19 and J is TRBJ2-3; 8 positions agree with TRBD2. Germline CDR1 LNHDA, CDR2 SQIVND (reference sequence). The CDR3 extends over 16 amino acids. With V trimmed by 1 base and J by 2 bases, 5 bases remained unmatched.

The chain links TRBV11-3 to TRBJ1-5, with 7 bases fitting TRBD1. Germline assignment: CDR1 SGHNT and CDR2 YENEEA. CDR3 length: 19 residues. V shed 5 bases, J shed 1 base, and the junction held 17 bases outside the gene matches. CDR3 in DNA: TGTGCCAGCAGCCGTGGGACAGACAATGGGCGTGAGAGCAATCAGCCCCAGCATTTT. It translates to CASSRGTDNGRESNQPQHF.

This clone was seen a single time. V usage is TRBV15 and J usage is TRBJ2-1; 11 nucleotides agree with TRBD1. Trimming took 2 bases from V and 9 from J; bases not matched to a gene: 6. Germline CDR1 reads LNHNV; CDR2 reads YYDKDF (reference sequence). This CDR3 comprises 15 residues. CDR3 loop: CATSRRTGGSSEQFF. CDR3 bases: TGTGCCACCAGCAGACGGACAGGGGGCTCGAGTGAGCAGTTCTTC.

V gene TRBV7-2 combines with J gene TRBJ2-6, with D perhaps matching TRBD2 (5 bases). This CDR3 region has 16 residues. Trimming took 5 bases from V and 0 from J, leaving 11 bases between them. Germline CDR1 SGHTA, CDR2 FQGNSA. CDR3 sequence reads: CASSPDWNSGANVLTF. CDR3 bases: TGTGCCAGCAGCCCGGACTGGAACTCTGGGGCCAACGTCCTGACTTTC.

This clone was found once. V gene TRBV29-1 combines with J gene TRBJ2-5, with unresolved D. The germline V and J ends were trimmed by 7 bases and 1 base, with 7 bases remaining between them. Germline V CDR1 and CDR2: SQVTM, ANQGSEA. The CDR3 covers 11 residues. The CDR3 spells CSGGIQETQYF. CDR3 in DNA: TGCAGCGGGGGTATCCAAGAGACCCAGTACTTC.

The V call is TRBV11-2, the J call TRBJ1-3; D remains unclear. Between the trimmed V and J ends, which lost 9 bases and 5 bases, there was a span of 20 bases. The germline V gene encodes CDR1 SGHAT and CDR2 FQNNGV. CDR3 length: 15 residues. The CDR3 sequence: CASRDDTRARNTIYF. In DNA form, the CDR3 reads TGTGCCAGTAGAGACGACACCCGCGCCAGAAACACCATATATTTT.

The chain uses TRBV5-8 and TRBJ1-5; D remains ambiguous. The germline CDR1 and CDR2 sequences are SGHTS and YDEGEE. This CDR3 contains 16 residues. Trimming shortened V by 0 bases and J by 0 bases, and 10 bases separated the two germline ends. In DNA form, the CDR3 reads TGTGCCAGCAGCTTGGAGGCGGCTTATAGCAATCAGCCCCAGCATTTT. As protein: CASSLEAAYSNQPQHF.

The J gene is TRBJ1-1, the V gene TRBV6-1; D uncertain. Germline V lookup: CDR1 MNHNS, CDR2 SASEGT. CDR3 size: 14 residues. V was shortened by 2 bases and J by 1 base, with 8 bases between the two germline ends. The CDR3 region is CASSERGWNTEAFF. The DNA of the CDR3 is TGTGCCAGCAGTGAACGGGGTTGGAACACTGAAGCTTTCTTT.